This T cell receptor (beta chain) was documented in a study of metastatic and nonmetastatic thyroid tumors. Overall study: Malignant thyroid and benign thyroid patients provided blood and tumor or nodule tissue whose repertoires were compared. Notes on the study in general: TCR beta diversity was reportedly significantly higher in malignant thyroid tumors than benign nodules, in blood and tumor.

TCRdb re-called clones from the PCR reads using MiXCR. The profile covers about 50,000 clones, with roughly 4% appearing a single time and roughly 9.8% taken by the ten largest. The germline V gene encodes CDR1 LNHNV and CDR2 YYDKDF (reference sequence). The trim removed 0 bases at V and 0 bases at J, leaving 4 bases unmatched. There are 17 residues in the CDR3. This clone was detected ten times or more. The target antigen is unknown. Patients underwent thyroid surgery, and none had received any treatment before it. The sample taken for sequencing was blood. This receptor was identified in a female donor with papillary thyroid cancer or a benign thyroid nodule (not recorded which). Some clones in this sample may be carry-over from other donors' samples. This chain uses TRBV15 with TRBJ1-3; 8 bases match TRBD1. The CDR3 spells CATSRELDRGSGNTIYF. CDR3 in DNA: TGTGCCACCAGCAGAGAACTAGACAGGGGCTCTGGAAACACCATATATTTT.